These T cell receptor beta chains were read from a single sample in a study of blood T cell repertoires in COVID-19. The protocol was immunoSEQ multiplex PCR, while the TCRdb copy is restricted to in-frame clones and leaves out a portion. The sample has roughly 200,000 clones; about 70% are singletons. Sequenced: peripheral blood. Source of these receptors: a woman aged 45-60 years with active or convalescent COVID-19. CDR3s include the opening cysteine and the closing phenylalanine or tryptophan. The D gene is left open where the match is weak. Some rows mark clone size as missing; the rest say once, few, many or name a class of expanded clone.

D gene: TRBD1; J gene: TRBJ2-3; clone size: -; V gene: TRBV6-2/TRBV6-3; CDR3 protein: CASSSGNTGATDTQYF; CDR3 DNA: TGTGCCAGCAGTTCGGGTAACACAGGGGCCACAGATACGCAGTATTTT
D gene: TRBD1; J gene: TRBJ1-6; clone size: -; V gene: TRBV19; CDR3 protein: CASQGQGDQPLHF; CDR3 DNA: TGTGCCAGTCAGGGACAGGGGGATCAGCCCCTCCACTTT
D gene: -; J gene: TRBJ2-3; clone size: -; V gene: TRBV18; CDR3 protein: CASSRARNGGTDTQYF; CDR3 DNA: TGTGCCAGCTCACGCGCTAGAAACGGAGGCACAGATACGCAGTATTTT
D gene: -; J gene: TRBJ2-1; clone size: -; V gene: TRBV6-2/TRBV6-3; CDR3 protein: CASSPEHILLGSVCEQFF; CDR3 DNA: TGTGCCAGCAGTCCCGAGCACATTTTACTAGGTTCAGTCTGTGAGCAGTTCTTC
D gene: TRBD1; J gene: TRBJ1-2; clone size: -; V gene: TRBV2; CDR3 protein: CASRTGQGDGYTF; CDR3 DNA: TGTGCCAGCAGGACTGGACAGGGGGACGGCTACACCTTC
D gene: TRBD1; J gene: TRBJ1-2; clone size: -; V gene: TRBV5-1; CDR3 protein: CASSSSQGAENYGYTF; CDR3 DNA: TGCGCCAGCAGCTCCTCACAGGGGGCCGAGAACTATGGCTACACCTTC
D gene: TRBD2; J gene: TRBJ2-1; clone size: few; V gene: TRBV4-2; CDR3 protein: CASSQGSGTSGYNEQFF; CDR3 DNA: TGTGCCAGCAGCCAAGGATCCGGGACTAGCGGATACAATGAGCAGTTCTTC
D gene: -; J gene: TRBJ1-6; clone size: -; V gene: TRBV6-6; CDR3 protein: CASSYSGGAQSPLHF; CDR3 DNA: TGTGCCAGCAGTTACTCGGGGGGAGCGCAATCACCCCTCCACTTT
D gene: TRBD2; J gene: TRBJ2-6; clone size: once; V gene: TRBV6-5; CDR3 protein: CASSWGGNGANVLTF; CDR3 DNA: TGTGCCAGCAGTTGGGGGGGGAATGGGGCCAACGTCCTGACTTTC
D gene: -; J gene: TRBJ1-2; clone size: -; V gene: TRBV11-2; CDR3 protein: CASSLDRGSYGYTF; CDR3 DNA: TGTGCCAGCAGCTTAGATCGCGGTTCCTATGGCTACACCTTC
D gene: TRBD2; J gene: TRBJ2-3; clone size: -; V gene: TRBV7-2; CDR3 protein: CASSSSGASLADTQYF; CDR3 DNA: TGTGCCAGCAGTTCGAGCGGGGCTTCATTGGCAGATACGCAGTATTTT
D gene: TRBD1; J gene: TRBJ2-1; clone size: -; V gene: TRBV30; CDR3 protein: CAWRDRGRDRWSNEQFF; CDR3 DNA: TGTGCCTGGAGAGACAGGGGAAGAGACCGTTGGTCTAATGAGCAGTTCTTC
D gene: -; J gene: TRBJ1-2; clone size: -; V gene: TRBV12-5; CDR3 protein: CASGTLLAGRYGYTF; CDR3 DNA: TGTGCTAGTGGTACACTCCTGGCAGGGCGCTATGGCTACACCTTC
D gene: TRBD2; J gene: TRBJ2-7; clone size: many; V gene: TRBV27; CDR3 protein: CASSWGGGLVYEQYF; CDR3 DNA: TGTGCCAGCAGTTGGGGCGGCGGACTAGTCTACGAGCAGTACTTC
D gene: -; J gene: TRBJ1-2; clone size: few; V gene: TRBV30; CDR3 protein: CAWSSHGGAGYTF; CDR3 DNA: TGTGCCTGGAGCTCCCATGGGGGGGCGGGCTACACCTTC
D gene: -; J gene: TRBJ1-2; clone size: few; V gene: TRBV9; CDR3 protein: CASSVVGGNYGYTF; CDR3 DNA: TGTGCCAGCAGCGTAGTAGGAGGCAACTATGGCTACACCTTC
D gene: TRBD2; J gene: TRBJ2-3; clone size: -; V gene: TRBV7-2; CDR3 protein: CASSLARTSGGATDTQYF; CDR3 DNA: TGTGCCAGCAGCTTAGCGCGGACTAGCGGGGGGGCGACAGATACGCAGTATTTT
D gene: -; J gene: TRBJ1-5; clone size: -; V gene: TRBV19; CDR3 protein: CASTAEVGASNQPQHF; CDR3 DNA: TGTGCCAGTACCGCGGAGGTGGGGGCCAGCAATCAGCCCCAGCATTTT
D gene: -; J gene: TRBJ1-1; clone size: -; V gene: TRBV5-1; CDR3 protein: CASRVTPNTEAFF; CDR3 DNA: TGCGCCAGCAGGGTAACACCAAACACTGAAGCTTTCTTT
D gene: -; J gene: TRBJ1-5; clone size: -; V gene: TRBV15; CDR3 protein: CATSRQYSNQPQHF; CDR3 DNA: TGTGCCACCAGCAGACAGTATAGCAATCAGCCCCAGCATTTT
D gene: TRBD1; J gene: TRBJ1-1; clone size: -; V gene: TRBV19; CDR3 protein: CASSIRQGQTEAFF; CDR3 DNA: TGTGCCAGTAGTATACGACAGGGGCAGACTGAAGCTTTCTTT
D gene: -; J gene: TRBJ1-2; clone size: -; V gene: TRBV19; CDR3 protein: CASSIKLLTGYTF; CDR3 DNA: TGTGCCAGTAGTATAAAGCTACTAACTGGCTACACCTTC
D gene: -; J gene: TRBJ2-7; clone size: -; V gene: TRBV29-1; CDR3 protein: CSVRGGSGDYEQYF; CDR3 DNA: TGCAGCGTGAGGGGGGGTTCGGGGGACTACGAGCAGTACTTC
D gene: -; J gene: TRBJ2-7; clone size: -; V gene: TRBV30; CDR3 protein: CAWREPRSTYEQYF; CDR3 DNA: TGTGCCTGGAGGGAGCCCCGCAGCACCTACGAGCAGTACTTC
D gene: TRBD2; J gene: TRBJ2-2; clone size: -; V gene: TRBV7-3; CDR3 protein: CASSRQAGGPTGELFF; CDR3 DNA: TGTGCCAGCAGCCGTCAGGCGGGAGGGCCCACCGGGGAGCTGTTTTTT
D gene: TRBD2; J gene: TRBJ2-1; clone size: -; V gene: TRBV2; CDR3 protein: CASSPQALAGYYNEQFF; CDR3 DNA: TGTGCCAGCAGTCCCCAAGCCTTAGCGGGATATTACAATGAGCAGTTCTTC
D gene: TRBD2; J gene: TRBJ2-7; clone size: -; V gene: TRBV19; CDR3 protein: CASSNSGVSSYEQYF; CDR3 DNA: TGTGCCAGTAGTAATAGCGGGGTGAGCTCCTACGAGCAGTACTTC
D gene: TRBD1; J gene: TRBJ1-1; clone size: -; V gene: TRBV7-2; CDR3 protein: CASSLGTVNTEAFF; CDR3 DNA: TGTGCCAGCAGCCTTGGGACAGTGAACACTGAAGCTTTCTTT
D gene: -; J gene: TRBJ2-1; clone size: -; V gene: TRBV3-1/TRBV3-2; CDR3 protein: CASSLLRRDNEQFF; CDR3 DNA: TGTGCCAGCAGCCTACTCCGTAGAGACAATGAGCAGTTCTTC
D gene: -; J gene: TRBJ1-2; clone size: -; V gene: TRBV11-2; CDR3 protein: CASSLVGAGGYTF; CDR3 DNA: TGTGCCAGCAGCTTAGTAGGTGCAGGTGGCTACACCTTC
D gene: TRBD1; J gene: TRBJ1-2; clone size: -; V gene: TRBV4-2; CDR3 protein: CASSQASGQGRLGYTF; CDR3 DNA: TGTGCCAGCAGCCAAGCTTCCGGACAGGGGCGATTAGGCTACACCTTC
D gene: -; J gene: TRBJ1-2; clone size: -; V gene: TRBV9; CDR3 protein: CASSVAAGEIDYGYTF; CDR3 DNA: TGTGCCAGCAGCGTAGCCGCAGGGGAGATTGACTATGGCTACACCTTC
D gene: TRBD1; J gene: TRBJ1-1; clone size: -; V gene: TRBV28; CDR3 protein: CASSIPPQGVGAFF; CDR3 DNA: TGTGCCAGCAGTATTCCCCCGCAGGGGGTAGGGGCTTTCTTT
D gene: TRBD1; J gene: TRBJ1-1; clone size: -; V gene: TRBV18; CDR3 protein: CASSPLPGQGARSTEAFF; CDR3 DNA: TGTGCCAGCTCACCCCTTCCGGGACAGGGGGCGCGAAGTACTGAAGCTTTCTTT
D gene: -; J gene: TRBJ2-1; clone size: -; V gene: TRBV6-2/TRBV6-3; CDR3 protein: CASSLLREQFF; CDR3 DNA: TGTGCCAGCAGTCTGTTGAGAGAGCAGTTCTTC
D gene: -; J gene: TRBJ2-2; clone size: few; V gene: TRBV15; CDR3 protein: CATSRDQNTGELFF; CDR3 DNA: TGTGCCACCAGCAGAGATCAAAACACCGGGGAGCTGTTTTTT
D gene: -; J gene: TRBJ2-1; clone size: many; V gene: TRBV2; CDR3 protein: CASSSSPCKQFF; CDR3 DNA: TGTGCCAGCAGCAGTTCCCCCTGCAAGCAGTTCTTC